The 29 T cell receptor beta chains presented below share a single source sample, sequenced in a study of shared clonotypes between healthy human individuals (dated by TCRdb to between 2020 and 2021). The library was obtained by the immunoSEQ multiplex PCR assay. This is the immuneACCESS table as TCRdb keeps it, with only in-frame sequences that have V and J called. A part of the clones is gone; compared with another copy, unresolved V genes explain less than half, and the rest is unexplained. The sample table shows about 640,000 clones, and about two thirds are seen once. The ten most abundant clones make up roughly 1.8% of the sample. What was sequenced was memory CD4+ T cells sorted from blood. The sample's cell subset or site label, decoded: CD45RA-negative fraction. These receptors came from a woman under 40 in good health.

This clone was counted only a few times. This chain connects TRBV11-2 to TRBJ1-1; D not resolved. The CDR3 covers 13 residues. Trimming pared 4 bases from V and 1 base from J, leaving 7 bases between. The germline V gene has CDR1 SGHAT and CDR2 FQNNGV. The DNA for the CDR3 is TGTGCCAGCAGCTCCACAAGGAACACTGAAGCTTTCTTT. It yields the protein CASSSTRNTEAFF.

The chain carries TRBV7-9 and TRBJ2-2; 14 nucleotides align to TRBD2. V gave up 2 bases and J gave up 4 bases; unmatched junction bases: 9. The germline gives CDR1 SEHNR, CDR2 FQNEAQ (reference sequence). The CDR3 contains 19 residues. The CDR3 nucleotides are TGTGCCAGCAGCTTACGACTAGCGGGAGGGCCGCATGCCACCGGGGAGCTGTTTTTT. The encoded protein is CASSLRLAGGPHATGELFF. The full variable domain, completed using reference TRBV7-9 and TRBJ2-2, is DTGVSQNPRHKITKRGQNVTFRCDPISEHNRLYWYRQTLGQGPEFLTYFQNEAQLEKSRLLSDRFSAERPKGSFSTLEIQRTEQGDSAMYLCASSLRLAGGPHATGELFFGEGSRLTVL.

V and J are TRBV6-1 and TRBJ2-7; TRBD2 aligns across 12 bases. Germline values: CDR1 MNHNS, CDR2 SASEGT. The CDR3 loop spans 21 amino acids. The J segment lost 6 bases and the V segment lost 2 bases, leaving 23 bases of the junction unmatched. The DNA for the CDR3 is TGTGCCAGCAGTGAAAGGGACCCTTGGCGCCTTCGACTAGCGGGAGTTCCCGAGCAGTACTTC. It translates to CASSERDPWRLRLAGVPEQYF.

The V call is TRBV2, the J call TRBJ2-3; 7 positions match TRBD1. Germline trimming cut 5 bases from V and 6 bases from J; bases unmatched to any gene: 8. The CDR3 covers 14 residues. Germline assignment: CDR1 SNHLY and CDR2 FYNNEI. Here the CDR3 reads CASSRDSGRDTQYF. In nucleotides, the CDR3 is TGTGCCAGCAGTCGGGACAGCGGCAGGGATACGCAGTATTTT.

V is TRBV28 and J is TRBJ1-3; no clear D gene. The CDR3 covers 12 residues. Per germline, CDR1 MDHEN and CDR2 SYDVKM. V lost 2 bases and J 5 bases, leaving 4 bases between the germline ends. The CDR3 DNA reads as TGTGCCAGCAGTTTACGCCGAAACACCATATATTTT. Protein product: CASSLRRNTIYF.

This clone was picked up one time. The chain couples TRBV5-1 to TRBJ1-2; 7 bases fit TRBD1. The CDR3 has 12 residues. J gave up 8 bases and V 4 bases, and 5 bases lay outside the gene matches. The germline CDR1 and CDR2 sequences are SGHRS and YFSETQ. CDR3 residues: CASSPGGRGYTF. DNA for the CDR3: TGCGCCAGCAGCCCAGGGGGTAGAGGCTACACCTTC.

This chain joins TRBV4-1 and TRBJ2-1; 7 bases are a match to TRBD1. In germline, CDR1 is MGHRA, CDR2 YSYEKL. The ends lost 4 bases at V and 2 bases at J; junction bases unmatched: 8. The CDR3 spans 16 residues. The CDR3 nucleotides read TGCGCCAGCAGCCGGCCCGACAGGGCCCCCTACAATGAGCAGTTCTTC. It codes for CASSRPDRAPYNEQFF.

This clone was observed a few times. The CDR3 reads CASSLGGTGSYSLFF. As DNA, the CDR3 is TGTGCCAGCAGTTTAGGGGGGACAGGGTCTTACTCGCTGTTTTTT. The chain has TRBV27 and TRBJ1-4, with 9 positions matching TRBD1. CDR3 length equals 15 residues. Trimming removed 2 bases from V and 14 bases from J; junction bases left unmatched: 12. Germline CDR1 is MNHEY and CDR2 is SMNVEV (reference sequence).

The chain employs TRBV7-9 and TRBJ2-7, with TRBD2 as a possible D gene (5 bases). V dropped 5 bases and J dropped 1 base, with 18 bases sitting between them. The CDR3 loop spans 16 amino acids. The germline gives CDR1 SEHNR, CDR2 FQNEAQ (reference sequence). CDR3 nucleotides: TGTGCCAGCAGCCCCAGAGGGATTTCGTCGTCCTACGAGCAGTACTTC. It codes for CASSPRGISSSYEQYF.

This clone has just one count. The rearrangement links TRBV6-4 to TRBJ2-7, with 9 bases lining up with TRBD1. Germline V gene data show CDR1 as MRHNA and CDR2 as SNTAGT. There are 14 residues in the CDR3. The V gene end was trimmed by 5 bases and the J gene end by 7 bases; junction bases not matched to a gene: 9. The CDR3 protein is CASSSSGQGWEQYF. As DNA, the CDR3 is TGTGCCAGCAGTTCGTCGGGACAGGGTTGGGAGCAGTACTTC.

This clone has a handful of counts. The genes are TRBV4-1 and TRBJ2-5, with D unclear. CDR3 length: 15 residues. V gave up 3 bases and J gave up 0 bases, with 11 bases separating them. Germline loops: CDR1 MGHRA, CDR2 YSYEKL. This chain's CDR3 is CASSHLAKYQETQYF. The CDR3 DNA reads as TGCGCCAGCAGCCACTTAGCCAAGTACCAAGAGACCCAGTACTTC.

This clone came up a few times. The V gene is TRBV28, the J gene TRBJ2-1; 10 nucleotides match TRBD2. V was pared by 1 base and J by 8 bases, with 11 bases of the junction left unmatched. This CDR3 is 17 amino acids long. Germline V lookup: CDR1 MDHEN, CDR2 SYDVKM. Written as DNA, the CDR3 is TGTGCCAGCAGTTTATCCTCGTGGCTAGCGGGAGCATATGAGCAGTTCTTC. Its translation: CASSLSSWLAGAYEQFF.

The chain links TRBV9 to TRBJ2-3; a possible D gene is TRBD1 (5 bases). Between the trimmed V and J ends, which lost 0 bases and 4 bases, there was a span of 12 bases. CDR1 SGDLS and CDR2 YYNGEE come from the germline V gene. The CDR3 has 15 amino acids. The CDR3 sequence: CASSVEGVGADTQYF. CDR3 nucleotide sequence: TGTGCCAGCAGCGTAGAAGGGGTTGGGGCAGATACGCAGTATTTT.

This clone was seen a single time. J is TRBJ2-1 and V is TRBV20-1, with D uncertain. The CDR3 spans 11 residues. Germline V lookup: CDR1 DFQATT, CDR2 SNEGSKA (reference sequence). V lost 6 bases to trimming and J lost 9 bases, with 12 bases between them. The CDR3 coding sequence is TGCAGTGCCAACGACTTAACTGAGCAGTTCTTC. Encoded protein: CSANDLTEQFF.

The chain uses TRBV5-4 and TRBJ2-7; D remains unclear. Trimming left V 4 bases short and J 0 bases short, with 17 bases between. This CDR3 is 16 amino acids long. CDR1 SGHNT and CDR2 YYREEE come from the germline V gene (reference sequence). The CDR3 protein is CASSLTGGQLSYEQYF. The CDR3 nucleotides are TGTGCCAGCAGCCTGACCGGTGGGCAGCTCTCCTACGAGCAGTACTTC.

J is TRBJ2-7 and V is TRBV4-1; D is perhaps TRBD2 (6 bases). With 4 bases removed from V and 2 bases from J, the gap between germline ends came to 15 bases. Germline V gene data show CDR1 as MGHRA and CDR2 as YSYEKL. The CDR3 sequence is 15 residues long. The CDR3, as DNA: TGCGCCAGCAGCCCGCGCGAGACTAGTACCTACGAGCAGTACTTC. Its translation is CASSPRETSTYEQYF.

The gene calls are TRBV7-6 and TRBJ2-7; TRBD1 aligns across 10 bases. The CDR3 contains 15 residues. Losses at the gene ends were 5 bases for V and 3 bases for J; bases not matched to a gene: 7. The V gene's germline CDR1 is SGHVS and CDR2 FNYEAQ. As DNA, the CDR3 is TGTGCCAGCAGCCGGAGAGGGACAGGGGTCTACGAGCAGTACTTC. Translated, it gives CASSRRGTGVYEQYF. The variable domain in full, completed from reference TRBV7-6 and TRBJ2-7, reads GAGVSQSPRYKVTKRGQDVALRCDPISGHVSLYWYRQALGQGPEFLTYFNYEAQQDKSGLPNDRFSAERPEGSISTLTIQRTEQRDSAMYRCASSRRGTGVYEQYFGPGTRLTVT.

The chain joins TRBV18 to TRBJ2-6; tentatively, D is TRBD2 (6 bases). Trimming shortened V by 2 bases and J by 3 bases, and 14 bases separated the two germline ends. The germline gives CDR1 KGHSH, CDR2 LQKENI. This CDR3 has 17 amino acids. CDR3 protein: CASSPRAPGVGANVLTF. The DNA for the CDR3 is TGTGCCAGCTCACCAAGGGCCCCGGGGGTTGGGGCCAACGTCCTGACTTTC.

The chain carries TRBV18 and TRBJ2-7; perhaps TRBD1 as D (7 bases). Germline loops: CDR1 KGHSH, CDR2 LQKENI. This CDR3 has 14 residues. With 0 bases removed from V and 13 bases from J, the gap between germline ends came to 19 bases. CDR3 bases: TGTGCCAGCTCACCACCAGGAGGGCCCGACAGGGCCTACTTC. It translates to CASSPPGGPDRAYF.

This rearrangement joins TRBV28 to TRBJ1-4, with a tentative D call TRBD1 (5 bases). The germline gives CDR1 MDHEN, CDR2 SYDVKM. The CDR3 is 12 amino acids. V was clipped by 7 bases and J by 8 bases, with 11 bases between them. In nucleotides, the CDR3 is TGTGCCAGCAACCGACAGAGAGAAAAACTGTTTTTT. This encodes CASNRQREKLFF.

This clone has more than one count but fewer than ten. Here the CDR3 reads CASSVAGTDTEAFF. For the CDR3, the DNA is TGTGCCAGCAGCGTAGCAGGGACAGACACTGAAGCTTTCTTT. This chain uses TRBV9 with TRBJ1-1; 7 bases are shared with TRBD1. CDR3 length: 14 amino acids. V was pared by 0 bases and J by 3 bases, with 2 bases of the junction left unmatched. From germline, CDR1 is SGDLS and CDR2 YYNGEE.

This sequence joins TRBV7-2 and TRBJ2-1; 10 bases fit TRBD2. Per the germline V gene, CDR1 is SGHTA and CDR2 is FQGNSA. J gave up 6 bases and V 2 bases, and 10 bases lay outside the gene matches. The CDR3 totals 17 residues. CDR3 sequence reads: CASSLQAGGGVFNEQFF. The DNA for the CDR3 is TGTGCCAGCAGCTTACAAGCGGGAGGGGGGGTATTCAATGAGCAGTTCTTC.

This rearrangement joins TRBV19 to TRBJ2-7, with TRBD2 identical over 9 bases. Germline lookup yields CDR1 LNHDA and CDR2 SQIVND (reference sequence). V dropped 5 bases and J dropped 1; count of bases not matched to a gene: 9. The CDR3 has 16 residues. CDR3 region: CASSPRREGRSYEQYF. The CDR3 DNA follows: TGTGCCAGTAGTCCTAGGCGGGAGGGACGATCCTACGAGCAGTACTTC.

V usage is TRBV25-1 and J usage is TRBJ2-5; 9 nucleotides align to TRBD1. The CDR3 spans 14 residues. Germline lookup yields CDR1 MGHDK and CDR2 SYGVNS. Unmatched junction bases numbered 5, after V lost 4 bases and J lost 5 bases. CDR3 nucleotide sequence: TGTGCCAGCAGTGCTACAGGGGGCGGGGAGACCCAGTACTTC. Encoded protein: CASSATGGGETQYF.

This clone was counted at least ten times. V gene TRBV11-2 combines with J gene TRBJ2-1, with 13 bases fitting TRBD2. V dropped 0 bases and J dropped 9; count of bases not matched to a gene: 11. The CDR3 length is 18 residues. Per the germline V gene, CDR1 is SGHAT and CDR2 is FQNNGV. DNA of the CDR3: TGTGCCAGCAGCTTAGAGGGGAAACTAGCGGGAGGGCCCCGTGAGCAGTTCTTC. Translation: CASSLEGKLAGGPREQFF.

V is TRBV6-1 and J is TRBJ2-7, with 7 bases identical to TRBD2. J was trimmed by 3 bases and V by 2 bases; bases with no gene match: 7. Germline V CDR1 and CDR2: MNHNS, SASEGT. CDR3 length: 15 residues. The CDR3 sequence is CASSETDTGGYEQYF. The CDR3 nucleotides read TGTGCCAGCAGTGAAACGGATACGGGGGGCTACGAGCAGTACTTC.

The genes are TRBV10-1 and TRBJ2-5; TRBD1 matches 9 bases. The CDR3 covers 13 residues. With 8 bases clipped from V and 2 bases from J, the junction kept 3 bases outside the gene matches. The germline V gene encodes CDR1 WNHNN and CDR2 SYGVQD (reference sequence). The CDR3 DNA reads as TGCGCCAGCGCCGGGACAGGGCAAGAGACCCAGTACTTC. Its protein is CASAGTGQETQYF.

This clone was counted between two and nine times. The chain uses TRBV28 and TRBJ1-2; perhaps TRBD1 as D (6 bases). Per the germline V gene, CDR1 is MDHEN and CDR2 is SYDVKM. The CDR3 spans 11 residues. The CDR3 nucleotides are TGTGGGGCGGCATCCCCTAGGGGGTACACCTTC. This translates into CGAASPRGYTF.

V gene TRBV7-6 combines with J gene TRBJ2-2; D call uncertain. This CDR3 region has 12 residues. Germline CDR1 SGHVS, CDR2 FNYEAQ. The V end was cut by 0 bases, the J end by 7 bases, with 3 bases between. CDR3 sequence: CASSLAGGELFF. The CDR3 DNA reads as TGTGCCAGCAGCTTAGCGGGCGGGGAGCTGTTTTTT.